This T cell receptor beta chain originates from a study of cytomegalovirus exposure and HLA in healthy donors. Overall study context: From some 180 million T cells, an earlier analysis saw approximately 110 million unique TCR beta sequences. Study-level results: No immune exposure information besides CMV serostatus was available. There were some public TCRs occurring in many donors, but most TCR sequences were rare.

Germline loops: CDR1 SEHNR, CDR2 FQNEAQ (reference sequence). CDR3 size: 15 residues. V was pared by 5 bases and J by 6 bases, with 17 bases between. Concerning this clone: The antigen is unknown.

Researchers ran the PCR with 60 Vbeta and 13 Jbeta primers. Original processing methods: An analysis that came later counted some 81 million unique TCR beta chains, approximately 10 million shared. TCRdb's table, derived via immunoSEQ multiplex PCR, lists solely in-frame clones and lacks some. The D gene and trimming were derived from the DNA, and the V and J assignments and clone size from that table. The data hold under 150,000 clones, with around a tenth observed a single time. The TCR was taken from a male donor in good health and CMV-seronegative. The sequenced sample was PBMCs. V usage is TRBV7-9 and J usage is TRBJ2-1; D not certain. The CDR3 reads CASSHGDAPGNEQFF. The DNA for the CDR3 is TGTGCCAGCAGCCATGGCGATGCGCCAGGCAATGAGCAGTTCTTC.